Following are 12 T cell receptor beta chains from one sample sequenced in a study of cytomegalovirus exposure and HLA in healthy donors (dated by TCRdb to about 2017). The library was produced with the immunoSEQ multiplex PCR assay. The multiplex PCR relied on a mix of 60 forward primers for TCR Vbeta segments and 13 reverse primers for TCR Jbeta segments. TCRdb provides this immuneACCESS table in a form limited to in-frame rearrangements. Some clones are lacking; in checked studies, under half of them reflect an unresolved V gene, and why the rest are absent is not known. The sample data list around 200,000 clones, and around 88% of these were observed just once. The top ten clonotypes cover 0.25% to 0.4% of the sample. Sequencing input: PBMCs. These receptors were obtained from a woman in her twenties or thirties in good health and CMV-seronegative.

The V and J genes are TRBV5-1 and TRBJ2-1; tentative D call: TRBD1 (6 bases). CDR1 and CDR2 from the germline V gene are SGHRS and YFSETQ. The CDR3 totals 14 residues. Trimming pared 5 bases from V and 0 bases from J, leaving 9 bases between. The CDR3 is CASRGGSSYNEQFF. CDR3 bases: TGCGCCAGCAGAGGGGGTAGCTCCTACAATGAGCAGTTCTTC.

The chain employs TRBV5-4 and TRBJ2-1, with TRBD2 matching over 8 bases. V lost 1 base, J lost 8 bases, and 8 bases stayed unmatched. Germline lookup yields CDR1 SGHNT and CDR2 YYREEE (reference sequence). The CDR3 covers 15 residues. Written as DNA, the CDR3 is TGTGCCAGCAGCTTGCGAACTAGCGGCCTCTATGAGCAGTTCTTC. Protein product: CASSLRTSGLYEQFF.

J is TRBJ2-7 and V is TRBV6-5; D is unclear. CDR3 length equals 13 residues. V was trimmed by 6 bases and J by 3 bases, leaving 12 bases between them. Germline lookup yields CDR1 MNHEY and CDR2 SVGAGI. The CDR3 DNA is TGTGCCAGCAGGAGCTCGGCTAGCTACGAGCAGTACTTC. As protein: CASRSSASYEQYF.

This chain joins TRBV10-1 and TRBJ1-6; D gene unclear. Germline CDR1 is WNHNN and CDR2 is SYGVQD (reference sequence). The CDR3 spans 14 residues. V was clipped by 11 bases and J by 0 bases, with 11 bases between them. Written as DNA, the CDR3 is TGCGCCCCTCCTCCCTTCTCCTATAATTCACCCCTCCACTTT. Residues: CAPPPFSYNSPLHF.

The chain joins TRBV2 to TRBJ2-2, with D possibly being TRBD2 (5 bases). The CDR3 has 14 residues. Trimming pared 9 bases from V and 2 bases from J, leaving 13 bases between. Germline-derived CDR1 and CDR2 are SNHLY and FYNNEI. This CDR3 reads CASGRTGNTGELFF. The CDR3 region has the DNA TGTGCCAGTGGGCGGACGGGAAACACCGGGGAGCTGTTTTTT.

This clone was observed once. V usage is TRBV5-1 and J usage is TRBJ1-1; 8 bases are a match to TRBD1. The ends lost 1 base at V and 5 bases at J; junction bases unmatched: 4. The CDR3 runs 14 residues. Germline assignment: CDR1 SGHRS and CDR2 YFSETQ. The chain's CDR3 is CASSLLTGVTEAFF. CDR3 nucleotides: TGCGCCAGCAGCTTGTTGACAGGGGTTACTGAAGCTTTCTTT.

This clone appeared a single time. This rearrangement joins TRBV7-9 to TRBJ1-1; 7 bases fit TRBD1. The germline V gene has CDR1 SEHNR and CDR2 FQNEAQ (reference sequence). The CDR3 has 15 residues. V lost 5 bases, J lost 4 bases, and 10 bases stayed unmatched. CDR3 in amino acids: CASSAGQVFGTEAFF. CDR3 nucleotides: TGTGCCAGCAGCGCCGGACAGGTCTTCGGCACTGAAGCTTTCTTT. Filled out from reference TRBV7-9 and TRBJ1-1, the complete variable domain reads DTGVSQNPRHKITKRGQNVTFRCDPISEHNRLYWYRQTLGQGPEFLTYFQNEAQLEKSRLLSDRFSAERPKGSFSTLEIQRTEQGDSAMYLCASSAGQVFGTEAFFGQGTRLTVV.

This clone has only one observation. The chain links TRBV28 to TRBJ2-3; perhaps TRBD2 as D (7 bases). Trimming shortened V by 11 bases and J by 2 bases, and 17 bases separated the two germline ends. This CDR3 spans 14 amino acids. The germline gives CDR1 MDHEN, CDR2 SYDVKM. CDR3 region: CAARDGGLTDTQYF. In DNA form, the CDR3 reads TGTGCCGCAAGGGACGGGGGGCTCACAGATACGCAGTATTTT.

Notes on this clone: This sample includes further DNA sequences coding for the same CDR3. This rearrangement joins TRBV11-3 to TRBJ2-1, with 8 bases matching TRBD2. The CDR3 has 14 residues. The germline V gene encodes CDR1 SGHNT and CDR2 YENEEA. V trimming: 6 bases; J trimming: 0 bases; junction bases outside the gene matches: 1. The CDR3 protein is CASSAGGSYNEQFF. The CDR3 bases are TGTGCCAGCAGTGCGGGGGGCTCCTACAATGAGCAGTTCTTC. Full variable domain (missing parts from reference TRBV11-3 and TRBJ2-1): EAGVVQSPRYKIIEKKQPVAFWCNPISGHNTLYWYLQNLGQGPELLIRYENEEAVDDSQLPKDRFSAERLKGVDSTLKIQPAELGDSAVYLCASSAGGSYNEQFFGPGTRLTVL.

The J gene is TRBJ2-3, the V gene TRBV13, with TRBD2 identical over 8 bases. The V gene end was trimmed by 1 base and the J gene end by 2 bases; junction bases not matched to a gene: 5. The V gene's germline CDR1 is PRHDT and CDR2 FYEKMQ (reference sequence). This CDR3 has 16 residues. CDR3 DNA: TGTGCCAGCAGCTTAGTCCCGGGGGGGACCACAGATACGCAGTATTTT. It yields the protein CASSLVPGGTTDTQYF.

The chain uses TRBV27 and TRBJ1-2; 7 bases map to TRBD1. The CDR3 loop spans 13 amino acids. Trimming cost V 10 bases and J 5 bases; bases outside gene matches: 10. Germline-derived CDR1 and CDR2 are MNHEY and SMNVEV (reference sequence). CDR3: CATKDRVTYGYTF. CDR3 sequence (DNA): TGTGCCACCAAAGACAGGGTCACATATGGCTACACCTTC.

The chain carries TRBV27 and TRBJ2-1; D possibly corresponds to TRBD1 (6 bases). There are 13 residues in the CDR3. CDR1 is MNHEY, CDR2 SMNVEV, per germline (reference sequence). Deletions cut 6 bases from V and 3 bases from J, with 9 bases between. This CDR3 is CASSWTDYNEQFF. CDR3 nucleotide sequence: TGTGCCAGCAGCTGGACAGACTACAATGAGCAGTTCTTC.